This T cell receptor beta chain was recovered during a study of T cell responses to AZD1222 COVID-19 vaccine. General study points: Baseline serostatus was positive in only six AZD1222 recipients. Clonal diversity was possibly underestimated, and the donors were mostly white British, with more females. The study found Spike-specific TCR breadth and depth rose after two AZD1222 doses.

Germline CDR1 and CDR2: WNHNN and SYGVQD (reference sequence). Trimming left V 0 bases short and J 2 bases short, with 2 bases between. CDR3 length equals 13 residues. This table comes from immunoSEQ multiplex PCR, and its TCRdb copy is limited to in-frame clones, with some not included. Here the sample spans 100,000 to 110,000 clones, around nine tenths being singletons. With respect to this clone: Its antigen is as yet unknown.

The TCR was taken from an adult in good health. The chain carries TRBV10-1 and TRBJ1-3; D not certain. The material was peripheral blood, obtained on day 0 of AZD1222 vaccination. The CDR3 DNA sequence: TGCGCCAGCAGTGAGTCCCCTGGAAACACCATATATTTT. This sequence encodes CASSESPGNTIYF.